This T cell receptor (beta chain) was captured in a study of PD-1 blockade in classical Hodgkin lymphoma. The study's findings and limits: Undefined causes, possibly disease activity or prior therapy, underlie the repertoire differences.

Using immunoSEQ multiplex PCR, the repertoire was profiled, and TCRdb retains in-frame clones only, with some absent. Altogether about 64,000 clones are present, 75% to 95% being singletons, with the ten largest covering 9% to 12%. As for time point: cycle 4 day 1 (C4D1), after 6 weeks of nivolumab. All patients experienced relapse after autologous stem cell transplantation, and brentuximab vedotin exposure was variable. Relapsed/refractory classical Hodgkin lymphoma patients had complete, partial or progressive responses. Looked up from germline, CDR1 is GTSNPN and CDR2 is SVGIG (reference sequence). This CDR3 contains 12 residues. V lost 2 bases and J 10 bases, leaving 9 bases between the germline ends. With respect to this clone: Antigen: not known.

The rearrangement links TRBV30 to TRBJ1-6; tentative D call: TRBD1 (5 bases). This material consisted of peripheral blood mononuclear cells (PBMCs), taken before the fourth cycle of nivolumab. The source is a human donor with classical Hodgkin lymphoma. In nucleotides, the CDR3 is TGTGCCTGGAGTCCGGGGGGATCACCCCTCCACTTT. Translating gives CAWSPGGSPLHF.